The rows below give T cell receptor beta chains drawn from one sample of a study of blood T cell repertoires in COVID-19. The repertoire was sequenced with immunoSEQ multiplex PCR; TCRdb's copy has only in-frame clones and lacks some. Here the sample spans roughly 140,000 clones, roughly 77% being singletons. Sample: peripheral blood. These receptor sequences come from a man aged 60 to 69 with acute or convalescent COVID-19. CDR3s leave out the opening cysteine and the closing phenylalanine or tryptophan. The order of the fields is V gene, J gene, CDR3 protein.

>TRBV5-6|TRBJ2-7
ASSPLAREDEQY
>TRBV6-1|TRBJ1-2
ASSAYLGGTQSGYT
>TRBV5-1|TRBJ1-1
ASSQQGAGTEAF
>TRBV5-1|TRBJ1-3
ASSQTGVGNTIY
>TRBV7-2|TRBJ2-1
ASSLGGDGYNEQF
>TRBV28|TRBJ2-7
ASSSPLPKSPYEQY
>TRBV28|TRBJ1-6
ASSSNSPLH
>TRBV7-8|TRBJ2-1
ASSTGAIRSGRPMDNEQF
>TRBV19|TRBJ2-7
ASRPGQGAYEQY
>TRBV15|TRBJ1-5
ATSGGASNQPQH
>TRBV2|TRBJ2-1
ASSTGAVFYNEQF
>TRBV19|TRBJ2-5
ASSPWTGGQETQY
>TRBV30|TRBJ1-4
AWSRQGTEKLF
>TRBV19|TRBJ2-5
ASSRTSGHQETQY
>TRBV7-6|TRBJ2-7
ASSPSAGTSRDEQY